This TCR beta chain comes out of a study of blood T cell repertoires in COVID-19 (dated by TCRdb to the early 2020s). Looking at the study overall: Samples from collaborators originated in the United States, Italy and Spain and spanned both the acute and convalescent phases of COVID-19. The samples were drawn from two sources: the first 160 participants of the ongoing ImmuneRACE study, and fewer than 1,500 subjects contributed by 6 global collaborators. The dataset comprised deeply sampled blood TCRbeta repertoires from subjects exposed to, actively infected with, or recovered from COVID-19. The sample metadata nearly always contained a de-identified subject ID, COVID-19 status, age in years and sex. The repertoires were made available in a free public database intended to serve as a resource for research on the immune response to SARS-CoV-2. The material from the prospective study consisted of cDNA or gDNA derived from T cells, B-cell-depleted T cells, or PBMCs. Where HLA class I and class II types were available, the types were taken from metadata supplied by the sample provider, not from assay-based typing. Results the study describes overall, beyond this receptor: The amount of clinical and demographic metadata varied by source and participant and was provided uncurated.

Per the germline V gene, SGHRS is the CDR1 and YFSETQ is the CDR2. Trimming takes 0 bases from V and 8 bases from J, and the germline ends sit 18 bases apart. The CDR3 covers 17 residues, taking in both the cysteine and the phenylalanine. Only the CDR3 DNA is retained, 51 bases long and in frame from the first base. TCRbeta CDR3 regions were amplified from genomic DNA using the immunoSEQ Assay, a bias-controlled multiplex PCR. As for the original processing: The number of nucleated cells in each sample was estimated by amplification of reference gene primers within the assay. To quantify the absolute abundance of each unique TCRbeta CDR3 rearrangement, sequence reads were collapsed and filtered. For each sample, productive Simpson clonality was calculated as the square root of Simpson's diversity index across productive rearrangements. Entries here come from immuneACCESS through TCRdb and include only in-frame sequences with V and J called. Some clones fail to appear in such tables; in the studies checked, an unresolved V gene covers under half of the shortfall, and the cause of the remainder is unknown. D and trimming were read from the DNA, whereas the V and J calls and clone size are those reported in that table. The sample yields 45,000 to 65,000 clones; 75% to 90% were counted once. Of the sample, around 10% is held by the ten largest clones.

Each collaborating institution followed its own protocols to collect whole blood in K2EDTA tubes. Collaborator samples were shipped for TCRbeta analysis as frozen whole blood, isolated PBMCs, or DNA extracted from either sample type. This clone appeared a single time. Which antigen it targets is not known. Base quality data are lacking; no much larger clone is found one base away. Here the chain combines TRBV5-1 and TRBJ1-6; a tentative D match to TRBD1 spans 6 bases. Sequenced input: peripheral blood. This receptor was obtained from a human donor with acute or convalescent COVID-19. The donor label of this sample is uncertain. The base sequence is TGCGCCAGCAGCTTGGTGGCAGGGGTCGGGCCCCATTCACCCCTCCACTTT. Protein translation: CASSLVAGVGPHSPLHF.